This passage covers 12 T cell receptor beta chains from one sample sequenced in a study of cytomegalovirus exposure and HLA in healthy donors. Primers included in the PCR were 60 Vbeta and 13 Jbeta primers. Here immunoSEQ multiplex PCR was the method, and the copy in TCRdb shows in-frame clones only, minus some. The data hold under 200,000 clones, with about 71% observed a single time. Sequenced material: PBMCs. The receptors come from a woman between 40 and 50 years old in good health and CMV-seropositive.

This clone appeared a single time. The rearrangement links TRBV7-2 to TRBJ2-5; D is perhaps TRBD2 (7 bases). Germline-derived CDR1 and CDR2 are SGHTA and FQGNSA. The CDR3 extends over 14 amino acids. Trimming stripped 6 bases from V and 5 bases from J, with 16 bases between. CDR3 sequence reads: CASSRLAGAETQYF. CDR3 DNA sequence: TGTGCCAGCAGTCGACTCGCGGGGGCGGAGACCCAGTACTTC.

This clone turned up a few times. This sequence joins TRBV28 and TRBJ1-5; a weak D match, TRBD1 (6 bases). This CDR3 contains 12 residues. Germline CDR1 and CDR2: MDHEN and SYDVKM. Trimming shortened V by 5 bases and J by 11 bases, and 13 bases separated the two germline ends. CDR3 in DNA: TGTGCCAGCAGTCTTCTATCAGGGGCCCAGCATTTT. It is translated as CASSLLSGAQHF.

This rearrangement joins TRBV7-9 to TRBJ1-2; a weak D match, TRBD1 (5 bases). Germline CDR1 SEHNR, CDR2 FQNEAQ (reference sequence). The CDR3 is 12 amino acids. V lost 1 base to trimming and J lost 8 bases, with 8 bases between them. The CDR3 nucleotides read TGTGCCAGCAGCTTAGATGGGGCGGGCTACACCTTC. It encodes CASSLDGAGYTF. The full variable domain, in which reference TRBV7-9 and TRBJ1-2 provide the parts outside the CDR3, is DTGVSQNPRHKITKRGQNVTFRCDPISEHNRLYWYRQTLGQGPEFLTYFQNEAQLEKSRLLSDRFSAERPKGSFSTLEIQRTEQGDSAMYLCASSLDGAGYTFGSGTRLTVV.

V usage is TRBV7-8 and J usage is TRBJ2-1; possible D gene TRBD2, 6 bases. The germline gives CDR1 SGHVS, CDR2 FQNEAQ. This CDR3 is 13 amino acids long. V dropped 1 base and J dropped 9 bases, with 10 bases sitting between them. The CDR3 loop is CASSLDAGREQFF. The CDR3 bases are TGTGCCAGCAGCTTAGATGCGGGACGTGAGCAGTTCTTC.

The V call is TRBV19, the J call TRBJ1-2; D is possibly TRBD1 (5 bases). Germline V gene data show CDR1 as LNHDA and CDR2 as SQIVND (reference sequence). The CDR3 sequence is 13 residues long. V shed 6 bases and J shed 1 base, with 9 bases lying between them. The CDR3 sequence: CASSLQVNYGYTF. In DNA, the CDR3 is TGTGCCAGTAGCTTACAGGTTAACTATGGCTACACCTTC.

The V call is TRBV6-5, the J call TRBJ1-1; D gene uncertain. Trimming shortened V by 2 bases and J by 3 bases, and 7 bases separated the two germline ends. In germline, CDR1 is MNHEY, CDR2 SVGAGI. This CDR3 comprises 13 residues. The CDR3 is CASSYEQYTEAFF. The CDR3 DNA reads TGTGCCAGCAGTTACGAACAGTACACTGAAGCTTTCTTT.

A few counts support this clone. The chain couples TRBV5-1 to TRBJ2-3; D is unresolved. Germline V CDR1 and CDR2: SGHRS, YFSETQ. This CDR3 is built from 14 residues. The V gene lost 4 bases and the J gene lost 6 bases, with 15 bases spanning the gap. The CDR3 loop reads CASSVTLSADTQYF. The CDR3 DNA reads TGCGCCAGCAGCGTGACGTTGAGCGCGGATACGCAGTATTTT.

The rearrangement links TRBV12-5 to TRBJ2-3, with 13 positions matching TRBD2. Germline lookup yields CDR1 LGHNT and CDR2 FRNRAP. After removal of 5 bases from V and 0 bases from J, the junction contained 8 bases not matched to a gene. The CDR3 has 18 amino acids. The CDR3 DNA follows: TGTGCTAGTGGTGGACTAGCGGGGGCCACAACTAGCACAGATACGCAGTATTTT. Protein sequence: CASGGLAGATTSTDTQYF. The entire variable domain, with the rest obtained from reference TRBV12-5 and TRBJ2-3, is as follows: DARVTQTPRHKVTEMGQEVTMRCQPILGHNTVFWYRQTMMQGLELLAYFRNRAPLDDSGMPKDRFSAEMPDATLATLKIQPSEPRDSAVYFCASGGLAGATTSTDTQYFGPGTRLTVL.

As concerns this clone: A junction boundary mismatches the germline segment, possibly from a read error. The rearrangement links TRBV5-4 to TRBJ1-2; D is uncertain. Germline V gene sequence: CDR1 SGHNT, CDR2 YYREEE (reference sequence). The CDR3 length is 14 residues. CDR3 DNA sequence: TGTGCCAGCAGCATACCACCGGCAGTGGAGGGCTACCCCTTC. It is translated as CASSIPPAVEGYPF.

The rearrangement joins TRBV4-3 to TRBJ1-1, with 7 positions matching TRBD1. The germline gives CDR1 LGHNA, CDR2 YSLEER. CDR3 size: 19 residues. Trimming took 0 bases from V and 4 from J; bases not matched to a gene: 17. This CDR3 is CASSQDRGGRTWIGTEAFF. CDR3 nucleotide sequence: TGCGCCAGCAGCCAAGATCGAGGGGGCCGGACTTGGATCGGCACTGAAGCTTTCTTT.

CDR3 in amino acids: CASSGRRETQYF. The CDR3 DNA follows: TGTGCCAGCTCAGGGCGAAGGGAGACCCAGTACTTC. The rearrangement uses TRBV19 and TRBJ2-5, with D possibly matching TRBD1 (5 bases). The CDR3 totals 12 residues. Germline V CDR1 and CDR2: LNHDA, SQIVND (reference sequence). V lost 9 bases and J 5 bases, leaving 13 bases between the germline ends.

A few counts support this clone. The rearrangement joins TRBV19 to TRBJ1-2; TRBD1 matches at 7 bases. J gave up 5 bases and V 7 bases, and 7 bases lay outside the gene matches. Per the germline V gene, CDR1 is LNHDA and CDR2 is SQIVND (reference sequence). CDR3 length: 13 amino acids. The CDR3 nucleotides read TGTGCCAGTACCCCGACAGGGTTTTATGGCTACACCTTC. The encoded protein is CASTPTGFYGYTF.